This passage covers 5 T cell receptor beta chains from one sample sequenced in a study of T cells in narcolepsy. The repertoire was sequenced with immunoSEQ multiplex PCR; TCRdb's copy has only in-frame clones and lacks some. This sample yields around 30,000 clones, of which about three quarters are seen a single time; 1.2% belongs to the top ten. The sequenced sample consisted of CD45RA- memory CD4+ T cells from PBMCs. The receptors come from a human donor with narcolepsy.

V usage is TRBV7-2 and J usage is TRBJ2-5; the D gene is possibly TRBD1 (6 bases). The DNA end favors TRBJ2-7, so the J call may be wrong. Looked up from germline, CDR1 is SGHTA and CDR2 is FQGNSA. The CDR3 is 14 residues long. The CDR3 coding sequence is TGTGCCAGCAGCTTGGACAGAGCTCAATACGAGCAGTACTTC. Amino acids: CASSLDRAQYEQYF.

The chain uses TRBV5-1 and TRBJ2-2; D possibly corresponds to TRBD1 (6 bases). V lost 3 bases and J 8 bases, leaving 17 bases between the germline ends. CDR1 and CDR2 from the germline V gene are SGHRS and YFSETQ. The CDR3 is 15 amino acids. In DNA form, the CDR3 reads TGCGCCAGCAGCTCCACGGGCCAAGGGGGTGGGGAGCTGTTTTTT. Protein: CASSSTGQGGGELFF.

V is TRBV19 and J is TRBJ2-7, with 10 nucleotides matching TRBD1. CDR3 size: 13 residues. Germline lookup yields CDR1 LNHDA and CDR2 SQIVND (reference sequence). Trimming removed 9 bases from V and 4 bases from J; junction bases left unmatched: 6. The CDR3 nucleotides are TGTGCCAGCACCGGACAGGGGGGTTACGAGCAGTACTTC. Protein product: CASTGQGGYEQYF.

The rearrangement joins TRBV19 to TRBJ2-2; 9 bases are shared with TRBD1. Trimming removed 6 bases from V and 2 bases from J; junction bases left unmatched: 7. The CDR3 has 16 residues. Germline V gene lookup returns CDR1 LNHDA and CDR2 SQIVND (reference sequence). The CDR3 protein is CASRETGGVNTGELFF. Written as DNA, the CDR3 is TGTGCCAGTAGGGAAACAGGGGGCGTAAACACCGGGGAGCTGTTTTTT.

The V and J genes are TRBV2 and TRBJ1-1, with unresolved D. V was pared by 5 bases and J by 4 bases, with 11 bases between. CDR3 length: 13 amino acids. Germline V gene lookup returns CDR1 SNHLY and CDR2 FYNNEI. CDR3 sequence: CASSYKPGTEAFF. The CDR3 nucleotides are TGTGCCAGCAGTTACAAGCCTGGCACTGAAGCTTTCTTT. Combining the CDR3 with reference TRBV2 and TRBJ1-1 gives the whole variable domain EPEVTQTPSHQVTQMGQEVILRCVPISNHLYFYWYRQILGQKVEFLVSFYNNEISEKSEIFDDQFSVERPDGSNFTLKIRSTKLEDSAMYFCASSYKPGTEAFFGQGTRLTVV.